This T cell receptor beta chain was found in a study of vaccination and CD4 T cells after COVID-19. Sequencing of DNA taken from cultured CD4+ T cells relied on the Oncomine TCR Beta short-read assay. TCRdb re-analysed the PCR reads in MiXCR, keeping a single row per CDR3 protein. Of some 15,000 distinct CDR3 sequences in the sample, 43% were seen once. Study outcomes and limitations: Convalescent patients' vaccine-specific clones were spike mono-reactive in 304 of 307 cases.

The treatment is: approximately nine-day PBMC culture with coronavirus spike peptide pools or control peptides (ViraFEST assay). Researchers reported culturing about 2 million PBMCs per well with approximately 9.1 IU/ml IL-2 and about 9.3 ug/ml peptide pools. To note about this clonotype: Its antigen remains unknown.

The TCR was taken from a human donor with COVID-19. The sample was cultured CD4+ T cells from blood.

The CDR3 is CATSDVGTGERADTQYF. CDR3 in DNA: TGTGCCACCAGTGATGTGGGGACAGGGGAGAGGGCAGATACGCAGTATTTT. This chain links TRBV24-1 with TRBJ2-3; TRBD1 aligns across 10 bases. J was trimmed by 4 bases and V by 3 bases; bases with no gene match: 9. The CDR3 is 17 amino acids. Germline V gene sequence: CDR1 KGHDR, CDR2 SFDVKD.